A single T cell receptor beta chain is shown here with its context. The table lists this clone with a few counts. What this receptor recognizes is not known. No base quality information exists; no much larger clone differs at one position. The record originates from a study of shared clonotypes between healthy human individuals (dated by TCRdb to 2020 to 2021). Notes on the research overall: A few men and two women, aged 18 to 49 years, made up the cohort. Per donor, three plates each were used for CD4 naive and CD4 memory, two for CD8 naive, and one for CD8 memory. To estimate repertoire size and how much clonotypes are shared between individuals, the study performed deep sequencing of blood TCR repertoires from 4 to 6 healthy adults. To increase sequencing depth and limit assay-specific biases, different laboratories used diverse techniques to prepare libraries and sequence TCR repertoires. Leukapheresis yielded between about 0.8 and 8.9 billion PBMCs per donor. What the research found in general, with its limitations: Rarefaction of sorted-subset datasets indicated incomplete sequencing despite the large sequencing depth. Sampling was restricted to blood, and TCR repertoires in tissues likely differ from the TCR repertoires found in blood. Sharing across a handful of donors was observed for about 5% of naive CD4, 3% to 3.5% of naive CD8, 2% to 2.5% of memory CD4, and around 0.42% of memory CD8 clonotypes. Compared with non-shared clonotypes, the clonotypes found in all four sorted-subset donors had higher generation probabilities. The genetic and exposure-history diversity represented was limited by the small number of donors. Larger estimated clonotype richness was generally found for naive subsets than for memory subsets. Based on pairwise subsampling, the degree of clonotype sharing among donors was expected to be affected by sequencing depth.

Using the deep immunoSEQ assay, multiplex PCR amplified TCR CDR3 regions from genomic DNA. Extracted genomic DNA from each cell subset was spread evenly across all wells of several immunoSEQ 96-well plates, with each plate serving as a replicate. Each replicate PCR for sorted subsets received 200 ng genomic DNA, equal to 28,000 or so T cell genomes. Purified libraries were measured with a Qubit 3.0 fluorometer, size-checked on a Bioanalyzer 2100, and measured again with the KAPA Library Quantification kit. A separate single-read 150-cycle Illumina NextSeq 550 flow cell was used to sequence each immunoSEQ 96-well plate. As for the original processing: The immunoSEQ output contained only junctional sequences without quality scores, so filtering could not match that applied to full-length reads. To assign V/J genes and CDR3, sequences were annotated against IMGT germline references using PyIR, a Python wrapper for IgBLAST v1.9. Reads were removed for weak V/J assignments (E-value above 1e-6), missing CDR3, stop codons, out-of-frame junctions, or ambiguous translated residues. V3J clonotypes were defined by identical inferred V gene, J gene, and CDR3 amino acid sequence. The percentage overlap between two repertoires was calculated by dividing the number of shared unique clonotypes by the size of the smaller repertoire. Richness of each repertoire was evaluated using RTK rarefaction, the Chao1 estimator, and Recon v2.1 estimates of unobserved clonotypes. OLGA was used to compute generation probabilities for all TCRbeta clonotypes that the gDNA method yielded from several donors. Held by TCRdb, this immuneACCESS table contains in-frame sequences only and omits some clones. Under half of the omission traces to an unresolved V gene where checked; the cause of the rest is unknown. V and J calls and clone size are as listed in that table; D and trimming were resolved from the DNA. Recorded for this sample are around 1.6 million clones; around 98% of them occurred a single time. Around 0.45% of the sample is taken by the ten largest.

The donors were healthy, HIV-negative adults who had no recently reported acute infections or vaccinations. Every donor was a Caucasian adult residing in Nashville, Tennessee, USA. CD4+ T cells were enriched through magnetic negative selection, after which naive cells were positively selected on CD45RA and the remaining negative fraction served as the memory subset. Blood was obtained by leukapheresis, after which PBMCs were separated by Ficoll-Histopaque density gradient centrifugation and cryopreserved in liquid nitrogen vapor phase. Analytical flow cytometry was used to check the purity and quantity of each magnetically sorted T cell population. Genomic DNA was isolated from each sorted fraction and quantified by UV absorbance on a Nanodrop 2000c. The material sequenced was naive CD4+ T cells sorted from blood. This specimen's cell subset or site label, interpreted: CD45RA+ positively selected. The TCR sequence derives from a man aged 25 to 40 in good health.

In nucleotides, the sequence is TGTGCCAGCAGCCGCGGGACAGGAGGTTTGGCTTTCTTT. Protein translation: CASSRGTGGLAFF. In this chain, TRBV5-4 is recombined with TRBJ1-1, with 8 bases aligning to TRBD1. Its CDR3 holds 13 amino acids, cysteine through phenylalanine. The DNA shown is the 39-base CDR3, in frame from base 1. For CDR1 and CDR2, the germline V gene (reference sequence) lists SGHNT and YYREEE. The germline V end is reduced by 4 bases and the J end by 11 bases; junction bases left unmatched: 10. The CDR3, completed at both ends by the reference TRBV5-4 and TRBJ1-1 genes, gives the full variable domain ETGVTQSPTHLIKTRGQQVTLRCSSQSGHNTVSWYQQALGQGPQFIFQYYREEENGRGNFPPRFSGLQFPNYSSELNVNALELDDSALYLCASSRGTGGLAFFGQGTRLTVV.